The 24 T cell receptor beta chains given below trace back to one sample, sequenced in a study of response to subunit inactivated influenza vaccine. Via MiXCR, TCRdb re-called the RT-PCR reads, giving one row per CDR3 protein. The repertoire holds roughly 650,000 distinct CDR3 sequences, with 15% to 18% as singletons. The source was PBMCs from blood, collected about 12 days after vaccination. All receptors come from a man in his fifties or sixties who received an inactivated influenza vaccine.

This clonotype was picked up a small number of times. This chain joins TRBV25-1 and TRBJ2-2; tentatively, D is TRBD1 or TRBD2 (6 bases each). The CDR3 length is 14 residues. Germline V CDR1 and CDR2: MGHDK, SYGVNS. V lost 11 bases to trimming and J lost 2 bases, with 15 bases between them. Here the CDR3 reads CASKGGGNTGELFF. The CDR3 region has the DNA TGTGCCTCTAAGGGGGGCGGAAACACCGGGGAGCTGTTTTTT.

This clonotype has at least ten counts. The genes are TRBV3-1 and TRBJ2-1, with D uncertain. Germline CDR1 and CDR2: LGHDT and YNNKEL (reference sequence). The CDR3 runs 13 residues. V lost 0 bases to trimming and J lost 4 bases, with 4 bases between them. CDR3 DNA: TGTGCCAGCAGCCAAGATATGTACAATGAGCAGTTCTTC. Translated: CASSQDMYNEQFF.

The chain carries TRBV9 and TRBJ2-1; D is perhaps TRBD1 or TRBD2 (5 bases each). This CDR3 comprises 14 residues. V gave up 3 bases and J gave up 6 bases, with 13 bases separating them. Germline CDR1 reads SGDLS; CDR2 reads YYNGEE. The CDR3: CASSGTSGPNEQFF. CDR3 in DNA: TGTGCCAGCAGCGGGACCTCGGGACCCAATGAGCAGTTCTTC.

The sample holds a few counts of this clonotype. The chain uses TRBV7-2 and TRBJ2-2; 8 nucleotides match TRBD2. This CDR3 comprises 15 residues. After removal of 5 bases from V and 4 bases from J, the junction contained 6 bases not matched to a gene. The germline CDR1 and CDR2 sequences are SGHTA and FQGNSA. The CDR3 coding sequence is TGTGCCAGCAGCACTAGCGGAGGGGGCACCGGGGAGCTGTTTTTT. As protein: CASSTSGGGTGELFF.

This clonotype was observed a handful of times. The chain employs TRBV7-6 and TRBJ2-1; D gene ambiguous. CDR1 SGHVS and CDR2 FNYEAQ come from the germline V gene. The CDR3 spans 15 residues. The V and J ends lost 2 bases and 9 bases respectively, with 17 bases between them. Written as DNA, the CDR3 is TGTGCCAGCAGCTTAAGTCCCCCTTTCGGTGCTGAGCAGTTCTTC. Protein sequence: CASSLSPPFGAEQFF.

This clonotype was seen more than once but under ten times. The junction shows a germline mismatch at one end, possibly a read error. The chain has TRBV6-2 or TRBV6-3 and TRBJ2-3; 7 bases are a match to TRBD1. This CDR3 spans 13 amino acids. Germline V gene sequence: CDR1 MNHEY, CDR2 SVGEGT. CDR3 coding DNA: TGTGCCAGCAGTTACTCGACGATAATGGACAGGTGGTTT. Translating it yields CASSYSTIMDRWF.

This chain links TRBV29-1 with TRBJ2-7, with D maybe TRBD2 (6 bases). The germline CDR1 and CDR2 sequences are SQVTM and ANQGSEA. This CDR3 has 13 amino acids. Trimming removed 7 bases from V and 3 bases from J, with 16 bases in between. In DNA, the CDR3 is TGCAGCGCTAGGACTATTTCCAACTACGAGCAGTACTTC. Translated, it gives CSARTISNYEQYF.

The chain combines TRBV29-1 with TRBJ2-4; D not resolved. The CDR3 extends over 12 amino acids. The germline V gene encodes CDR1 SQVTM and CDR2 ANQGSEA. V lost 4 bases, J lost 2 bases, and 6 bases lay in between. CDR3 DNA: TGCAGCGTTGTCGGGTCCAAAAACATTCAGTACTTC. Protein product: CSVVGSKNIQYF.

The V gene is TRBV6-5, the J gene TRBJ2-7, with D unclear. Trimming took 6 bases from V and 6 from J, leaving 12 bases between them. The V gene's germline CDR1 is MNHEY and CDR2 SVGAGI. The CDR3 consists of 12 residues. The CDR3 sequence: CASSRPTSEQYF. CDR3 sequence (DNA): TGTGCCAGCAGCCGCCCGACTTCCGAGCAGTACTTC.

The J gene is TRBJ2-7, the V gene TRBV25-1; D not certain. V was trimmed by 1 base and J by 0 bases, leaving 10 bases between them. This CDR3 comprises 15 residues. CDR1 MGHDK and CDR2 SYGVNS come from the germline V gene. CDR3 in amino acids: CASSELRADSYEQYF. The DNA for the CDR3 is TGTGCCAGCAGTGAATTAAGGGCCGACTCCTACGAGCAGTACTTC.

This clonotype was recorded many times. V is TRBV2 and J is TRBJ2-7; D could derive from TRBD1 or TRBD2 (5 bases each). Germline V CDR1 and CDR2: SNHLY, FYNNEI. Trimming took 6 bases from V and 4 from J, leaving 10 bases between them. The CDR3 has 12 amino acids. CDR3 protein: CASSAGGYEQYF. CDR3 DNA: TGTGCCAGCAGCGCTGGGGGTTACGAGCAGTACTTC. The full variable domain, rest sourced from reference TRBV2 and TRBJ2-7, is EPEVTQTPSHQVTQMGQEVILRCVPISNHLYFYWYRQILGQKVEFLVSFYNNEISEKSEIFDDQFSVERPDGSNFTLKIRSTKLEDSAMYFCASSAGGYEQYFGPGTRLTVT.

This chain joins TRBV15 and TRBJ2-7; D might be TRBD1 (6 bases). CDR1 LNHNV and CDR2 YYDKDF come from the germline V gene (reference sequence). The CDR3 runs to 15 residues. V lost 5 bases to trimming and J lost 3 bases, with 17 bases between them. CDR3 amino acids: CATSPRTEHIYEQYF. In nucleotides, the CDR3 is TGTGCCACCAGCCCCCGGACAGAACATATCTACGAGCAGTACTTC.

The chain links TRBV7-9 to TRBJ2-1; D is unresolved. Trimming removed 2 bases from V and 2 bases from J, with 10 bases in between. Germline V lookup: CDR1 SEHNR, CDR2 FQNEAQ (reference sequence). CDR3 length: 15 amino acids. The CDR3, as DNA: TGTGCCAGCAGCTTAATAGGTTACGCCTACAATGAGCAGTTCTTC. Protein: CASSLIGYAYNEQFF.

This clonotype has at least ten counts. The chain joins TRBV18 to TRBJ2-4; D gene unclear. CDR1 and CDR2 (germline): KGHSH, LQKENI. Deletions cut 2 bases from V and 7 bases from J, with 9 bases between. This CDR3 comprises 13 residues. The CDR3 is CASSPGSRNIQYF. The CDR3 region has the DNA TGTGCCAGCTCACCAGGCTCAAGGAACATTCAGTACTTC.

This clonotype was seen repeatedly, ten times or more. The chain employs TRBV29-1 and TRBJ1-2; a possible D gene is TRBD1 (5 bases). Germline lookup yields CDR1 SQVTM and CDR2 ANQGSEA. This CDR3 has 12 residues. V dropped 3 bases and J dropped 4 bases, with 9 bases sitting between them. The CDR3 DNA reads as TGCAGCGTTGACACAGGCTCCTATGGCTACACCTTC. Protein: CSVDTGSYGYTF.

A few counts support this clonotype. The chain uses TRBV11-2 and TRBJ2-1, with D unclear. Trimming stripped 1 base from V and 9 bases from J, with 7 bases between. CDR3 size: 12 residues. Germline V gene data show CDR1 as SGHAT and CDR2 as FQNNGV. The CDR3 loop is CASSLGLFEQFF. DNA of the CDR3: TGTGCCAGCAGCTTAGGTCTCTTTGAGCAGTTCTTC.

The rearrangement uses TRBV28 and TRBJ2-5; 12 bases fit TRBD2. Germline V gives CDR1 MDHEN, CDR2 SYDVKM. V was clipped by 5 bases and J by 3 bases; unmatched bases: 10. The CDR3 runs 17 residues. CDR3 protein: CASSPPGLAGAKETQYF. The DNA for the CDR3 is TGTGCCAGCAGTCCCCCGGGACTAGCGGGTGCGAAAGAGACCCAGTACTTC.

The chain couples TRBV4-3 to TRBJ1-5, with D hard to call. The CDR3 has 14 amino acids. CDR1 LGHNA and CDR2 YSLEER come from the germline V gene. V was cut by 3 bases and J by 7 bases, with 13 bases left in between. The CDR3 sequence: CASSQAGGKQPQHF. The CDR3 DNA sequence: TGCGCCAGCAGCCAGGCTGGAGGAAAACAGCCCCAGCATTTT.

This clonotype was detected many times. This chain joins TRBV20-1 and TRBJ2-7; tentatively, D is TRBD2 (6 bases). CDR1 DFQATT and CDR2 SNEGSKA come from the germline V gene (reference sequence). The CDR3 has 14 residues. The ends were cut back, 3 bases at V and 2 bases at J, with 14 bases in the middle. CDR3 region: CSASQDYSTYEQYF. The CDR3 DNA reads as TGCAGTGCTAGCCAGGACTACTCAACCTACGAGCAGTACTTC.

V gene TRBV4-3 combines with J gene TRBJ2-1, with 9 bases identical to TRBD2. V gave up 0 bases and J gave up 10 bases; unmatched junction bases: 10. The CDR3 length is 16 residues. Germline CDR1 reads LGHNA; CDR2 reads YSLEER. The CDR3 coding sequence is TGCGCCAGCAGCCAAGATCGGGAGACTAGCGGCAAAGAGCAGTTCTTC. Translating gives CASSQDRETSGKEQFF.

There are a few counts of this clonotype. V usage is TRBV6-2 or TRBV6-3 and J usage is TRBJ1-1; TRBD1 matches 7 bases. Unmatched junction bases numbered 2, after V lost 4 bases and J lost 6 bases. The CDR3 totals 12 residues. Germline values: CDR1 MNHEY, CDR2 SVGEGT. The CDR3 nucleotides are TGTGCCAGCAGTTCCGGACAGGCTGAAGCTTTCTTT. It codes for CASSSGQAEAFF.

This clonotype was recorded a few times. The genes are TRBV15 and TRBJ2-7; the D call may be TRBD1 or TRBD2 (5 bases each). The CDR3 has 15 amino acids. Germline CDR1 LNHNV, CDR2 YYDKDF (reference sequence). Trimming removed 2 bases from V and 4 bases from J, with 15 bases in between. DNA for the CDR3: TGTGCCACCAGCAGATCCGGGACGAGGGCTTACGAGCAGTACTTC. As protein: CATSRSGTRAYEQYF.

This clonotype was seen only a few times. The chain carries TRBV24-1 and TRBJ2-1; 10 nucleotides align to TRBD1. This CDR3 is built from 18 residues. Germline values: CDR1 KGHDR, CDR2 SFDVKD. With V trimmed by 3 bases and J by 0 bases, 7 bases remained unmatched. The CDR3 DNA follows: TGTGCCACCAGTGATCCCGGGACAGGGGTAGGCTCCTACAATGAGCAGTTCTTC. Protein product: CATSDPGTGVGSYNEQFF.

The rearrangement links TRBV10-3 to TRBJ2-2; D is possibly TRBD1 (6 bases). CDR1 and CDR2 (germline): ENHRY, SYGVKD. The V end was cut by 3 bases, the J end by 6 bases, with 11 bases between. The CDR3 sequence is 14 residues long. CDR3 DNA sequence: TGTGCCATCAGTGATAGGGGGTTCTCCGGGGAGCTGTTTTTT. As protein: CAISDRGFSGELFF.